The sample holds a few counts of the clone carrying this T cell receptor beta chain. V gave up 4 bases and J gave up 4 bases, with 15 bases separating them. The CDR3 sequence is 15 residues long. Germline V CDR1 and CDR2: KGHDR, SFDVKD. This sample is drawn from a study of blood T cell repertoires in COVID-19. The method was immunoSEQ multiplex PCR; TCRdb's version includes in-frame clones alone and lacks a portion of them. This sample yields under 400,000 clones, of which 88% are seen a single time; approximately 1% belongs to the top ten. This clonotype was sampled from a woman in her 30s who had been exposed to COVID-19. Specimen: PBMCs or T cells enriched from blood (not recorded which). The chain uses TRBV24-1 and TRBJ1-2, with D unresolved. The CDR3 DNA follows: TGTGCCACCAGTGAAGCGGACGAACTCTTCTATGGCTACACCTTC. It encodes CATSEADELFYGYTF.